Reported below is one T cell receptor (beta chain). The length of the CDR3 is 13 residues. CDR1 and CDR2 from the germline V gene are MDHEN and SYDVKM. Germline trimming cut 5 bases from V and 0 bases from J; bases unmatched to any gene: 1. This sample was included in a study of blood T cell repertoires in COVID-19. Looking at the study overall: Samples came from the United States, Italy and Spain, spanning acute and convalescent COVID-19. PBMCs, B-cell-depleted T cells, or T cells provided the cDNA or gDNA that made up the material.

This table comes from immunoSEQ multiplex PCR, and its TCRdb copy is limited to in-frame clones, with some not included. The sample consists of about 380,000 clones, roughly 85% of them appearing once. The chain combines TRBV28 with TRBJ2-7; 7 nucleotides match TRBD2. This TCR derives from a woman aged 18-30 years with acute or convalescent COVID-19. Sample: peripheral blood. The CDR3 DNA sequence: TGTGCCAGCAGTGGGGACTACTCCTACGAGCAGTACTTC. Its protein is CASSGDYSYEQYF.